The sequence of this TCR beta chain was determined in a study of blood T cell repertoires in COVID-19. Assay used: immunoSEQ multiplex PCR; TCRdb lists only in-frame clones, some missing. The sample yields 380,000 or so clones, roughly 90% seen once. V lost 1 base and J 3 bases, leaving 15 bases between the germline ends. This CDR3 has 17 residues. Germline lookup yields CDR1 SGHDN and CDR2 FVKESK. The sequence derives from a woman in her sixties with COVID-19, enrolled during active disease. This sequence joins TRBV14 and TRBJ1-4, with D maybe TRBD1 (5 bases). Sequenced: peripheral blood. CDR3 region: CASSQVKRAGSNEKLFF. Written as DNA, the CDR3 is TGTGCCAGCAGCCAAGTCAAGCGGGCAGGGTCTAATGAAAAACTGTTTTTT.